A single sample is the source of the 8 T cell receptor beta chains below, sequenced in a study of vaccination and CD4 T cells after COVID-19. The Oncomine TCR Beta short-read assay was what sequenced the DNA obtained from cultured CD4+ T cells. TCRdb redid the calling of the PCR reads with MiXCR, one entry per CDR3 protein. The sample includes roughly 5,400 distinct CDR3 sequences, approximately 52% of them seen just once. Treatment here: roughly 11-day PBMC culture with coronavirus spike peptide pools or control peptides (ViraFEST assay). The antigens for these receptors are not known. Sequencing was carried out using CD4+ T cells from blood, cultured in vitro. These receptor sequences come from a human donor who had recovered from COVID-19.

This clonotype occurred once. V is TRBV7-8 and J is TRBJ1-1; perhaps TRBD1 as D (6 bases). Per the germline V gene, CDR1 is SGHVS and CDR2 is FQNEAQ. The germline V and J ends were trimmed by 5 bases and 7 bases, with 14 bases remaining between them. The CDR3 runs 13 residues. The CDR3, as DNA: TGTGCCAGCAGCCCGGACAGCCCAATTGAAGCTTTCTTT. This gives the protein CASSPDSPIEAFF.

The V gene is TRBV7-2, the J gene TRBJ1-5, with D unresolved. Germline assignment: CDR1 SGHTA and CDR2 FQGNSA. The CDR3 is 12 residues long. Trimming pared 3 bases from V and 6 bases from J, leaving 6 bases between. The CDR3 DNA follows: TGTGCCAGCAGCTTTTTGGGTCAGCCCCAGCATTTT. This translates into CASSFLGQPQHF.

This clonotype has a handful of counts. CDR3 in DNA: TGTGCCAGCAGCTTGCCTCCTCCCCACTATGGCTACACCTTC. Translation gives CASSLPPPHYGYTF. This chain links TRBV7-2 with TRBJ1-2; D gene unclear. The CDR3 covers 14 residues. Between the trimmed V and J ends, which lost 3 bases and 3 bases, there was a span of 11 bases. Germline V gene lookup returns CDR1 SGHTA and CDR2 FQGNSA.

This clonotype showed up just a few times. The CDR3: CSAPQEGNQPQHF. The CDR3 nucleotides read TGCAGTGCTCCCCAAGAGGGCAATCAGCCCCAGCATTTT. The rearrangement uses TRBV20-1 and TRBJ1-5; D is unresolved. V was clipped by 5 bases and J by 2 bases, with 10 bases between them. The length of the CDR3 is 13 residues. Germline V gives CDR1 DFQATT, CDR2 SNEGSKA (reference sequence).

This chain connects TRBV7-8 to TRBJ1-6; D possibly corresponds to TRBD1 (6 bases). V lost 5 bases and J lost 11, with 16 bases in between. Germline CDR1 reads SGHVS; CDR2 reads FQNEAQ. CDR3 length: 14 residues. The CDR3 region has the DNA TGTGCCAGCAGCCCGAATCAGGACAGTCCACCCCTCCACTTT. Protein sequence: CASSPNQDSPPLHF.

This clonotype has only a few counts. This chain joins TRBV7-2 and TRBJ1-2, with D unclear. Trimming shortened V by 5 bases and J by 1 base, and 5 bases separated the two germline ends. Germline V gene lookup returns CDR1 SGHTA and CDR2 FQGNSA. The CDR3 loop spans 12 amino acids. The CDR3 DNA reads TGTGCCAGCAGCCAAGATAACTATGGCTACACCTTC. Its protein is CASSQDNYGYTF.

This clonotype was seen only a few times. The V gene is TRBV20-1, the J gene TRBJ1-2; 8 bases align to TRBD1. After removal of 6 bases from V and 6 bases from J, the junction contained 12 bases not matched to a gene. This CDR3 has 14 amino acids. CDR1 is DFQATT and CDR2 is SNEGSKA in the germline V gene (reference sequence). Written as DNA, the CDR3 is TGCAGTGCGCAGAGGACAGGGAGGGGGGATGGCTACACCTTC. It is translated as CSAQRTGRGDGYTF.

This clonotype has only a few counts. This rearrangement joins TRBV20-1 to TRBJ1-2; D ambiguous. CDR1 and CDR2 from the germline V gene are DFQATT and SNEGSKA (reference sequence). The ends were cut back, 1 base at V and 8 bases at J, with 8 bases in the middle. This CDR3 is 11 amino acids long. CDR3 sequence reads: CSARGPGGYTF. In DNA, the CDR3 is TGCAGTGCTAGAGGGCCCGGAGGCTACACCTTC.